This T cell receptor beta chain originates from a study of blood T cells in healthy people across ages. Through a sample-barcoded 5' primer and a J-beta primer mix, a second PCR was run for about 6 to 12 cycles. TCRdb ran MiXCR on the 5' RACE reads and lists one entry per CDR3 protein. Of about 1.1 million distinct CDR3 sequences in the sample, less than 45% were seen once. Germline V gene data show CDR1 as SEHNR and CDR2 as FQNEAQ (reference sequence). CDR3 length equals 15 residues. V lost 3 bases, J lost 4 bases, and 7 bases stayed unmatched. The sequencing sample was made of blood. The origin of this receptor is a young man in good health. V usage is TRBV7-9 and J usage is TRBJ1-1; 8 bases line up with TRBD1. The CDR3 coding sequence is TGTGCCAGCAGCTTCTTCGACAGGGGTAGCACTGAAGCTTTCTTT. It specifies CASSFFDRGSTEAFF.